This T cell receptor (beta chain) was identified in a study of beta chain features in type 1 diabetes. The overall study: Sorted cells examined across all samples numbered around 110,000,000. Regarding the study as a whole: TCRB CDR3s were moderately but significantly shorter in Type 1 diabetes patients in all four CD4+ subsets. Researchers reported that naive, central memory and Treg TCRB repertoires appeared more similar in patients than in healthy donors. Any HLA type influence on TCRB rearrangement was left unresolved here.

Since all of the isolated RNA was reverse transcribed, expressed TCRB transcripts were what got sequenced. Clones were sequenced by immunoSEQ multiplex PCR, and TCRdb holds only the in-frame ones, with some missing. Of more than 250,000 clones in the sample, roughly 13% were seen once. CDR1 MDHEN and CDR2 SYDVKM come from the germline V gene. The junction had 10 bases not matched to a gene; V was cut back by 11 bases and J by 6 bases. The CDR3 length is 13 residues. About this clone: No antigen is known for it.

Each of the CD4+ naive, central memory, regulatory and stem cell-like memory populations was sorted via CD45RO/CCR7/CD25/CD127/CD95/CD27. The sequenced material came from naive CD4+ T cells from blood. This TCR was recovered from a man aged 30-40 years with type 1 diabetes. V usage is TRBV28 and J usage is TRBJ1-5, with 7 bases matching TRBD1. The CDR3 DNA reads TGTGCCTGCCGGGACAGATCGTTTCAGCCCCAGCATTTT. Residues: CACRDRSFQPQHF. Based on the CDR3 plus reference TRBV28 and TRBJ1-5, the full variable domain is DVKVTQSSRYLVKRTGEKVFLECVQDMDHENMFWYRQDPGLGLRLIYFSYDVKMKEKGDIPEGYSVSREKKERFSLILESASTNQTSMYLCACRDRSFQPQHFGDGTRLSIL.